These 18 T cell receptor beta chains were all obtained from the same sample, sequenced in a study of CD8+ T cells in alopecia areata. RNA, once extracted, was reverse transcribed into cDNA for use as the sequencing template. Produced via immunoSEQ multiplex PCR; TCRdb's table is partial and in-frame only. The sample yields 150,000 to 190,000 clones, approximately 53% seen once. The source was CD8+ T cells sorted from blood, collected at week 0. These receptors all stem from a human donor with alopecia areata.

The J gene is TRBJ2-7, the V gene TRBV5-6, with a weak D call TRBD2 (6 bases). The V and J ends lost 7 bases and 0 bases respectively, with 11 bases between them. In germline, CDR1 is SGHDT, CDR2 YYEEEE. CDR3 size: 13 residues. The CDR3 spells CASSPGLSYEQYF. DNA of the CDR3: TGTGCCAGCTCACCGGGACTCTCCTACGAGCAGTACTTC.

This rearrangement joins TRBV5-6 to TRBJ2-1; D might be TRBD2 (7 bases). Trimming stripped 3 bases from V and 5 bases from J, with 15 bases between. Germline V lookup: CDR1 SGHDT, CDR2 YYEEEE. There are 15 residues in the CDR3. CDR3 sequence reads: CASSWDPGGHNEQFF. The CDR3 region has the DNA TGTGCCAGCAGCTGGGACCCCGGGGGGCACAATGAGCAGTTCTTC.

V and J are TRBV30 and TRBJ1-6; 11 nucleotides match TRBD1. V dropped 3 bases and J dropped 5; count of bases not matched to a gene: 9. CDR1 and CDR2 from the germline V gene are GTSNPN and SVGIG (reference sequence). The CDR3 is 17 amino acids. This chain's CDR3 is CAWSWTGGANNNSPLHF. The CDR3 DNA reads TGTGCCTGGAGCTGGACAGGGGGCGCAAATAATAATTCACCCCTCCACTTT. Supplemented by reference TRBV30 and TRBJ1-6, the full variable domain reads SQTIHQWPATLVQPVGSPLSLECTVEGTSNPNLYWYRQAAGRGLQLLFYSVGIGQISSEVPQNLSASRPQDRQFILSSKKLLLSDSGFYLCAWSWTGGANNNSPLHFGNGTRLTVT.

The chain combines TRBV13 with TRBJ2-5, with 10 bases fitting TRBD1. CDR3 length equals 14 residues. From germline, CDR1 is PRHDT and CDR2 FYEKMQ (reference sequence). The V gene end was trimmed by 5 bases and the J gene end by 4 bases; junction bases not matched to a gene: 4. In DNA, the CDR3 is TGTGCCAGCAGCCCGGGGACAGGGGCAGAGACCCAGTACTTC. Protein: CASSPGTGAETQYF.

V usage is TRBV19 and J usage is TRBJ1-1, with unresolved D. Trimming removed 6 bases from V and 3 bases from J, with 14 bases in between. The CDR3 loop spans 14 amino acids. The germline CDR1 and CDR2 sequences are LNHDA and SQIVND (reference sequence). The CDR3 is CASREPKKDTEAFF. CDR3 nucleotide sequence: TGTGCCAGTAGGGAGCCGAAGAAGGACACTGAAGCTTTCTTT.

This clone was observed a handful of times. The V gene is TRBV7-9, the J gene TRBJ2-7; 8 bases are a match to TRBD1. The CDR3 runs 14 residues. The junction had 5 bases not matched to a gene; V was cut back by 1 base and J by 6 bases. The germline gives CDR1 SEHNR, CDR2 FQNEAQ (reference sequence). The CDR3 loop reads CASSLDGQGSEQYF. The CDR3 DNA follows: TGTGCCAGCAGCTTAGACGGACAGGGAAGCGAGCAGTACTTC. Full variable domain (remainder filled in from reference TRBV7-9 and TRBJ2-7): DTGVSQNPRHKITKRGQNVTFRCDPISEHNRLYWYRQTLGQGPEFLTYFQNEAQLEKSRLLSDRFSAERPKGSFSTLEIQRTEQGDSAMYLCASSLDGQGSEQYFGPGTRLTVT.

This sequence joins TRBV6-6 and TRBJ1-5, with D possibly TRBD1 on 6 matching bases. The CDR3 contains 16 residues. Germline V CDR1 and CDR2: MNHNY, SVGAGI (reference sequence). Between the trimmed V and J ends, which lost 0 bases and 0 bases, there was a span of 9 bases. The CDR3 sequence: CASSYSGHFSNQPQHF. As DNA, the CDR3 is TGTGCCAGCAGTTACTCGGGACACTTTAGCAATCAGCCCCAGCATTTT.

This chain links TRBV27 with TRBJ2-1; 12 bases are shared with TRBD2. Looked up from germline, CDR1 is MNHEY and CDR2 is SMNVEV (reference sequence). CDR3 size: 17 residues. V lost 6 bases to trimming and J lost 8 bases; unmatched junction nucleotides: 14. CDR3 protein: CASSFLTSGGIQDEQFF. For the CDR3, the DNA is TGTGCCAGCAGCTTCCTGACTAGCGGGGGAATTCAAGATGAGCAGTTCTTC.

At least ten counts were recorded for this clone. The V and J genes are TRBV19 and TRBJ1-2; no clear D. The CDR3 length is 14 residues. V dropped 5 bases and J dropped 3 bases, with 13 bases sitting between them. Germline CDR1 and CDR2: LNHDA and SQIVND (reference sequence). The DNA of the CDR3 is TGTGCCAGTAGTTTAAGACGGCAAGACTATGGCTACACCTTC. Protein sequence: CASSLRRQDYGYTF.

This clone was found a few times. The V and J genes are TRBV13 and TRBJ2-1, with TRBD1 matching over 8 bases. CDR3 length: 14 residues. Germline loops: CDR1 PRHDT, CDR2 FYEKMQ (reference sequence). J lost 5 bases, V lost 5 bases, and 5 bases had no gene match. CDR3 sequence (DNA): TGTGCCAGCAGCCCCCAGGGGGCCCACAATGAGCAGTTCTTC. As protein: CASSPQGAHNEQFF.

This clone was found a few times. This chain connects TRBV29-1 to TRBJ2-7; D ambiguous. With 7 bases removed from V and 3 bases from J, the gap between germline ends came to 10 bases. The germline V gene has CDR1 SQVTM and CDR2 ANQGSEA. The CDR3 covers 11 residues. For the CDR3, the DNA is TGCAGCGGAATTAAGGACTACGAGCAGTACTTC. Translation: CSGIKDYEQYF.

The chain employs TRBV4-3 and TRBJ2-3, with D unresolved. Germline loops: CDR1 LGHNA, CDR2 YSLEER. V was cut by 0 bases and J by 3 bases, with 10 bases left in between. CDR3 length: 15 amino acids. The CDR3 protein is CASSQDRFGTDTQYF. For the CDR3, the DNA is TGCGCCAGCAGCCAAGACCGTTTTGGAACAGATACGCAGTATTTT.

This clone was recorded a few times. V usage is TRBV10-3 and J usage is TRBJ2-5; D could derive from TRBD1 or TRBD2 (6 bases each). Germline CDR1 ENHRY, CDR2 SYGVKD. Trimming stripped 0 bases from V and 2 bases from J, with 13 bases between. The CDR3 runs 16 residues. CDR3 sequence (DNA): TGTGCCATCAGTGAGTCGTTGGGGGGCCTACAAGAGACCCAGTACTTC. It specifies CAISESLGGLQETQYF.

The CDR3 coding sequence is TGCAGCGCCCCCGACAGGGAGGGCTATGGCTACACCTTC. It codes for CSAPDREGYGYTF. This chain links TRBV29-1 with TRBJ1-2; 7 bases fit TRBD1. The CDR3 extends over 13 amino acids. Germline V lookup: CDR1 SQVTM, CDR2 ANQGSEA. The ends lost 7 bases at V and 4 bases at J; junction bases unmatched: 9.

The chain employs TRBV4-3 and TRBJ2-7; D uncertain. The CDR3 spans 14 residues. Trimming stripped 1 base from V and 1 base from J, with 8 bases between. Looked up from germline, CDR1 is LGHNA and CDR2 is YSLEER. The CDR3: CASSQVENSYEQYF. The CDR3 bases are TGCGCCAGCAGCCAAGTGGAGAATTCCTACGAGCAGTACTTC.

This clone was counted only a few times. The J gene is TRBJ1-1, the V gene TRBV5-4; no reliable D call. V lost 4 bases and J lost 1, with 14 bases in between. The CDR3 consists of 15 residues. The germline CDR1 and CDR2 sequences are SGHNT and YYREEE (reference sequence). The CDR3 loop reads CASSHGEIGNTEAFF. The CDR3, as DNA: TGTGCCAGCAGCCATGGTGAGATTGGGAACACTGAAGCTTTCTTT.

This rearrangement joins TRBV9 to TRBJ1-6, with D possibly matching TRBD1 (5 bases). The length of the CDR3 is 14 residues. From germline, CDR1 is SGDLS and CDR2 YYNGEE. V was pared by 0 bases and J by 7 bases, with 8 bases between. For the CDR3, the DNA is TGTGCCAGCAGCGTAGGCGGGGGGAATTCACCCCTCCACTTT. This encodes CASSVGGGNSPLHF.

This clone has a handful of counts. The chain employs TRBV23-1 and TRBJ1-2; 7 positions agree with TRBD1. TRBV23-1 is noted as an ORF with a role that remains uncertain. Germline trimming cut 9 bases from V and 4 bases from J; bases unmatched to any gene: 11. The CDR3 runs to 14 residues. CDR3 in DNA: TGCGCCAGTCCCGGAAGGGGGCAAGGCTATGGCTACACCTTC. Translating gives CASPGRGQGYGYTF.